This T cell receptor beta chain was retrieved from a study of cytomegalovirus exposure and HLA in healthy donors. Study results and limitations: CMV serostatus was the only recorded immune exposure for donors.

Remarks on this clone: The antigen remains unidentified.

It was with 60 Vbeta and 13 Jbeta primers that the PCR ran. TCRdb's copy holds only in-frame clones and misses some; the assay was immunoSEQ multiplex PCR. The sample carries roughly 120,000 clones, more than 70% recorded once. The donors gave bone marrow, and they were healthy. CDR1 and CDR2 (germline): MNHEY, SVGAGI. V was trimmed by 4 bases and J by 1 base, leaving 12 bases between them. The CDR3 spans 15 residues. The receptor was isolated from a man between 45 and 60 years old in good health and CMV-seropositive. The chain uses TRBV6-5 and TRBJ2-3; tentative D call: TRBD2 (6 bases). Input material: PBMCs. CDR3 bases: TGTGCCAGCAGTTCGGGCGGGGAAGGCACAGATACGCAGTATTTT. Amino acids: CASSSGGEGTDTQYF.